The 24 T cell receptor beta chains listed next were all sequenced from one sample in a study of naive and memory T cell subsets. An equimolar mix of two oligonucleotides served as the beta constant-region primer for TRBC1 and TRBC2. Nested alpha and beta constant-region primers with the SP2 primer drove four PCR rounds on ligated cDNA. TCRdb reprocessed the UMI-ligation and nested PCR reads with MiXCR, giving one entry per CDR3 protein. The table has more than 100,000 distinct CDR3 sequences, roughly 32% seen once. Material: central memory CD4+ T cells from blood. Receptor source: a human donor in good health.

The chain couples TRBV18 to TRBJ2-7, with 7 positions matching TRBD1. The CDR3 sequence is 16 residues long. Looked up from germline, CDR1 is KGHSH and CDR2 is LQKENI. With V trimmed by 4 bases and J by 6 bases, 15 bases remained unmatched. CDR3 bases: TGTGCCAGCTCACGGACAGGTGGGGCAAAGGGATTCGAGCAGTACTTC. This codes for CASSRTGGAKGFEQYF.

This clonotype has just a few counts. The chain joins TRBV6-5 to TRBJ2-7, with 14 bases aligning to TRBD2. This CDR3 has 16 amino acids. Losses at the gene ends were 6 bases for V and 2 bases for J; bases not matched to a gene: 6. Per the germline V gene, CDR1 is MNHEY and CDR2 is SVGAGI. Here the CDR3 DNA reads TGTGCCAGCAGGGTCGGGACTAGCGGGAGTACCTACGAGCAGTACTTC. Translating it yields CASRVGTSGSTYEQYF.

This sequence joins TRBV11-2 and TRBJ1-2; D uncertain. Germline loops: CDR1 SGHAT, CDR2 FQNNGV. The CDR3 loop spans 11 amino acids. V lost 4 bases and J 12 bases, leaving 12 bases between the germline ends. The CDR3: CASSSSQIDTF. The CDR3 coding sequence is TGTGCCAGCAGCTCGTCGCAGATTGACACCTTC.

This clonotype was observed a handful of times. The chain joins TRBV7-2 to TRBJ2-5; D remains unclear. CDR1 and CDR2 (germline): SGHTA, FQGNSA. V gave up 5 bases and J gave up 4 bases, with 20 bases separating them. The CDR3 contains 16 residues. CDR3 sequence: CASSRRVGEILETQYF. The CDR3 bases are TGTGCCAGCAGCCGTCGGGTCGGTGAGATACTAGAGACCCAGTACTTC.

The rearrangement joins TRBV6-6 to TRBJ2-7, with 11 bases identical to TRBD2. CDR1 is MNHNY, CDR2 SVGAGI, per germline (reference sequence). Trimming removed 1 base from V and 4 bases from J; junction bases left unmatched: 6. CDR3 length: 16 amino acids. The CDR3 loop is CASSYFSTSGRYEQYF. The CDR3 coding sequence is TGTGCCAGCAGTTACTTTTCTACTAGCGGGAGATACGAGCAGTACTTC.

This clonotype was observed at least ten times. The rearrangement links TRBV28 to TRBJ2-1; the match to TRBD2 covers 8 bases. V gave up 6 bases and J gave up 8 bases; unmatched junction bases: 6. Per the germline V gene, CDR1 is MDHEN and CDR2 is SYDVKM. The CDR3 sequence is 13 residues long. As DNA, the CDR3 is TGTGCCAGCAGAACGGGAGGGAGCGATGAGCAGTTCTTC. Amino acid sequence: CASRTGGSDEQFF.

Regarding this clonotype: This CDR3 fails to terminate in the conserved phenylalanine or tryptophan, so it likely reflects a read error. J is TRBJ1-5 and V is TRBV29-1; D is undetermined. V gave up 4 bases and J gave up 5 bases, with 9 bases separating them. CDR1 is SQVTM and CDR2 is ANQGSEA in the germline V gene. This CDR3 contains 12 residues. The CDR3 reads CSVGEGDQPQHS. The CDR3 DNA is TGCAGCGTTGGAGAGGGCGATCAGCCCCAGCATTCT.

The chain has TRBV20-1 and TRBJ2-7, with D possibly being TRBD1 (6 bases). The V end was cut by 6 bases, the J end by 5 bases, with 20 bases between. The length of the CDR3 is 14 residues. Looked up from germline, CDR1 is DFQATT and CDR2 is SNEGSKA (reference sequence). CDR3 in DNA: TGCAGTGCCAGGATGACAGGAAAAGTGAACGAGCAGTACTTC. It codes for CSARMTGKVNEQYF.

The V and J genes are TRBV28 and TRBJ2-7; tentative D call: TRBD1 (6 bases). The CDR3 extends over 15 amino acids. Germline CDR1 MDHEN, CDR2 SYDVKM. The V and J ends lost 5 bases and 8 bases respectively, with 22 bases between them. This CDR3 reads CASSRQASSYSKQYF. CDR3 nucleotide sequence: TGTGCCAGCAGTAGACAGGCATCATCCTACTCCAAGCAGTACTTC.

V and J are TRBV6-2 or TRBV6-3 and TRBJ2-7, with D tentatively TRBD2 (5 bases). V was pared by 9 bases and J by 3 bases, with 15 bases between. Looked up from germline, CDR1 is MNHEY and CDR2 is SVGEGT. The CDR3 runs to 13 residues. This CDR3 is CASSAEEYYEQYF. CDR3 nucleotides: TGTGCCAGTTCAGCGGAAGAATACTACGAGCAGTACTTC.

The rearrangement joins TRBV27 to TRBJ2-1; D might be TRBD1 or TRBD2, each matching 6 bases. Germline assignment: CDR1 MNHEY and CDR2 SMNVEV (reference sequence). V lost 3 bases and J 8 bases, leaving 14 bases between the germline ends. This CDR3 is built from 14 residues. The CDR3: CASSFQGRTDEQFF. The CDR3 nucleotides read TGTGCCAGCAGTTTCCAGGGGAGGACCGATGAGCAGTTCTTC.

This chain links TRBV18 with TRBJ1-1, with TRBD1 as a possible D gene (5 bases). Germline values: CDR1 KGHSH, CDR2 LQKENI. Trimming removed 3 bases from V and 5 bases from J, with 13 bases in between. The CDR3 is made up of 14 amino acids. The DNA of the CDR3 is TGTGCCAGCTCACCGATCGGGGCGCGAACTGAAGCTTTCTTT. It codes for CASSPIGARTEAFF.

The chain joins TRBV28 to TRBJ1-1; no reliable D call. V lost 7 bases to trimming and J lost 6 bases, with 12 bases between them. This CDR3 contains 12 residues. Germline CDR1 and CDR2: MDHEN and SYDVKM. CDR3 protein: CASNSQVAEAFF. The CDR3, as DNA: TGTGCCAGCAATTCTCAGGTGGCTGAAGCTTTCTTT.

V and J are TRBV20-1 and TRBJ2-1; 7 positions agree with TRBD1. CDR3 size: 17 residues. Germline V gene lookup returns CDR1 DFQATT and CDR2 SNEGSKA (reference sequence). Trimming removed 0 bases from V and 10 bases from J; junction bases left unmatched: 18. CDR3 sequence (DNA): TGCAGTGCTAGAGACAGACAACAGGGGCTTTCCGTGCACGAGCAGTTCTTC. Amino acids: CSARDRQQGLSVHEQFF.

Here the CDR3 reads CASSQDHLETQYF. CDR3 DNA sequence: TGTGCCAGCAGCCAAGATCATCTAGAGACCCAGTACTTC. The chain combines TRBV3-1 with TRBJ2-5; D uncertain. Germline CDR1 LGHDT, CDR2 YNNKEL (reference sequence). CDR3 size: 13 residues. The V end lost 0 bases, the J end lost 4 bases, and 6 bases lay between the germline ends.

The chain couples TRBV20-1 to TRBJ2-7, with TRBD2 identical over 7 bases. With V trimmed by 2 bases and J by 4 bases, 11 bases remained unmatched. Looked up from germline, CDR1 is DFQATT and CDR2 is SNEGSKA (reference sequence). The CDR3 runs 15 residues. The CDR3 sequence is CSARILLGREYEQYF. CDR3 nucleotides: TGCAGTGCTAGAATTCTTTTAGGGAGGGAATACGAGCAGTACTTC.

The chain uses TRBV7-8 and TRBJ2-3, with unresolved D. Germline lookup yields CDR1 SGHVS and CDR2 FQNEAQ. The V end lost 1 base, the J end lost 3 bases, and 8 bases lay between the germline ends. The CDR3 is made up of 14 amino acids. The CDR3 protein is CASSLVGRTDTQYF. The CDR3 region has the DNA TGTGCCAGCAGCTTAGTGGGTAGAACAGATACGCAGTATTTT.

V usage is TRBV6-6 and J usage is TRBJ1-2, with 8 positions matching TRBD1. The V gene end was trimmed by 5 bases and the J gene end by 1 base; junction bases not matched to a gene: 6. CDR3 size: 15 residues. Germline CDR1 and CDR2: MNHNY and SVGAGI (reference sequence). This CDR3 is CASSGDRGNNYGYTF. CDR3 DNA: TGTGCCAGCAGTGGAGACAGGGGAAATAACTATGGCTACACCTTC.

V usage is TRBV5-6 and J usage is TRBJ2-7; the D gene is possibly TRBD1 (6 bases). V was clipped by 6 bases and J by 3 bases, with 19 bases between them. This CDR3 has 15 amino acids. Looked up from germline, CDR1 is SGHDT and CDR2 is YYEEEE. For the CDR3, the DNA is TGTGCCAGCATCACAGGCCGGACAGCGATCTACGAGCAGTACTTC. Its translation is CASITGRTAIYEQYF. The variable domain in full, with the rest retrieved from reference TRBV5-6 and TRBJ2-7, is DAGVTQSPTHLIKTRGQQVTLRCSPKSGHDTVSWYQQALGQGPQFIFQYYEEEERQRGNFPDRFSGHQFPNYSSELNVNALLLGDSALYLCASITGRTAIYEQYFGPGTRLTVT.

This clonotype came up a few times. This chain connects TRBV7-9 to TRBJ2-2; TRBD2 might be the D (6 bases). Looked up from germline, CDR1 is SEHNR and CDR2 is FQNEAQ (reference sequence). The CDR3 covers 11 residues. V lost 11 bases, J lost 10 bases, and 14 bases lay in between. The CDR3 here is CAGRRLEELFF. The CDR3 DNA follows: TGTGCCGGGAGGCGGCTGGAGGAGCTGTTTTTT.

The chain links TRBV5-1 to TRBJ1-1; a weak D match, TRBD1 (5 bases). The length of the CDR3 is 13 residues. Per the germline V gene, CDR1 is SGHRS and CDR2 is YFSETQ. V was pared by 10 bases and J by 6 bases, with 19 bases between. In nucleotides, the CDR3 is TGCGCCGGACGGGGGGGAGGCGGTGCTGAAGCTTTCTTT. Its translation: CAGRGGGGAEAFF.

The chain carries TRBV5-1 and TRBJ1-2; D gene unclear. V was shortened by 5 bases and J by 0 bases, with 14 bases between the two germline ends. The CDR3 length is 15 residues. Germline CDR1 and CDR2: SGHRS and YFSETQ. The CDR3 sequence: CASRPDVAANYGYTF. The CDR3 DNA reads TGCGCCAGCAGGCCGGACGTGGCAGCTAACTATGGCTACACCTTC.

This clonotype was observed a handful of times. V and J are TRBV29-1 and TRBJ2-1; D call uncertain. This CDR3 region has 12 residues. CDR1 is SQVTM, CDR2 ANQGSEA, per germline. The CDR3, as DNA: TGCACCATACGAGAGATGTACAATGAGCAGTTCTTC. Protein product: CTIREMYNEQFF.

V usage is TRBV29-1 and J usage is TRBJ2-7; D unresolved. The ends were cut back, 4 bases at V and 7 bases at J, with 8 bases in the middle. Germline V gene data show CDR1 as SQVTM and CDR2 as ANQGSEA. This CDR3 is 10 amino acids long. The CDR3 sequence is CSVGETEQYF. For the CDR3, the DNA is TGCAGCGTTGGCGAAACGGAGCAGTACTTC.